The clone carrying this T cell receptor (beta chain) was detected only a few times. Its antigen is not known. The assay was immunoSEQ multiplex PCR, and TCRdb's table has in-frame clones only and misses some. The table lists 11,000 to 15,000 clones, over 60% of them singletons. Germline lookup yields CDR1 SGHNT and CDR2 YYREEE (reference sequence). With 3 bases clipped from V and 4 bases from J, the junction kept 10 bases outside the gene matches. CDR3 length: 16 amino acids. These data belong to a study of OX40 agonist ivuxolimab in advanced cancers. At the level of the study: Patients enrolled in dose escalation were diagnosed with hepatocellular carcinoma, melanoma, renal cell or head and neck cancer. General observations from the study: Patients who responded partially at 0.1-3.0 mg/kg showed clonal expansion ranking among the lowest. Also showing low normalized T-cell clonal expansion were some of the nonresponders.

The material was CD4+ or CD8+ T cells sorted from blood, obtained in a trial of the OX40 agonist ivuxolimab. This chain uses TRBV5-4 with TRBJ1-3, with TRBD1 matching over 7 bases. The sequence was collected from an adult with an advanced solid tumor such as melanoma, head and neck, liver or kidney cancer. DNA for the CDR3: TGTGCCAGCAGCTCCAACAGGGGCCGCGCCGGAAACACCATATATTTT. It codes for CASSSNRGRAGNTIYF.